The entry that follows covers one TCR beta chain sequence. As yet, its antigen is unknown. CDR1 and CDR2 (germline): LNHDA, SQIVND (reference sequence). This CDR3 spans 14 amino acids. Trimming pared 5 bases from V and 5 bases from J, leaving 16 bases between. Profiling relied on immunoSEQ multiplex PCR, and the TCRdb table lists in-frame clones only, not all of them. The table records about 34,000 clones, around 85% of them present only once. These data originate in a study of OX40 agonist ivuxolimab in advanced cancers. Study outcomes and limitations: Fewer expanded clones were found on average in CD4+ than in CD8+ T cells.

Specimen: CD4+ or CD8+ T cells sorted from blood, collected in a trial of the OX40 agonist ivuxolimab. The chain employs TRBV19 and TRBJ2-7; D may be TRBD1 or TRBD2 (7 bases each). The TCR sequence derives from an adult with an advanced solid tumor such as melanoma, head and neck, liver or kidney cancer. CDR3 sequence: CASSLTGTTDEQYF. CDR3 bases: TGTGCCAGTAGTCTGACAGGGACTACCGACGAGCAGTACTTC. Full variable domain (missing parts from reference TRBV19 and TRBJ2-7): DGGITQSPKYLFRKEGQNVTLSCEQNLNHDAMYWYRQDPGQGLRLIYYSQIVNDFQKGDIAEGYSVSREKKESFPLTVTSAQKNPTAFYLCASSLTGTTDEQYFGPGTRLTVT.